This T cell receptor beta chain was identified during a study of blood T cell repertoires in COVID-19. The CDR3 spans 14 residues. Germline V gene lookup returns CDR1 KGHSH and CDR2 LQKENI. The J segment lost 4 bases and the V segment lost 3 bases, leaving 5 bases of the junction unmatched. TCRdb's table, derived via immunoSEQ multiplex PCR, lists solely in-frame clones and lacks some. The table shows about 150,000 clones, with roughly 80% occurring only once. This clonotype originated in a woman older than 75 with acute or convalescent COVID-19. V and J are TRBV18 and TRBJ2-5; 7 positions agree with TRBD2. The sequencing sample was made of peripheral blood. CDR3 sequence (DNA): TGTGCCAGCTCACCTCGGGGGGTTCGAGAGACCCAGTACTTC. It specifies CASSPRGVRETQYF.